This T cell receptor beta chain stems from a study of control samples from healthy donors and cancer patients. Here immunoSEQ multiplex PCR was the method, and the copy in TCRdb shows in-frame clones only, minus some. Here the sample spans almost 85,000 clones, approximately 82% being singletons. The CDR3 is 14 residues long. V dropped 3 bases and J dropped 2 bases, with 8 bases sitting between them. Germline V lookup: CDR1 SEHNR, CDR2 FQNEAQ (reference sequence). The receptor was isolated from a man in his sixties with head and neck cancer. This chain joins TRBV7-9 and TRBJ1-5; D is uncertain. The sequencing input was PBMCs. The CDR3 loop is CASSFPGGNQPQHF. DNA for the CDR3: TGTGCCAGCAGCTTCCCCGGGGGCAATCAGCCCCAGCATTTT.